The 18 T cell receptor beta chains below were found in one sample sequenced in a study of T cells after yellow fever vaccination. TCRdb ran MiXCR on the 5' RACE reads and lists one entry per CDR3 protein. Of 150,000 to 200,000 distinct CDR3 sequences in the sample, around 10% were seen once. The material sequenced was CD8+ T cells sorted from PBMCs, taken 15 days after the yellow fever booster vaccination. The receptors derive from a man between 18 and 35 years old who received the YFV17D yellow fever vaccine.

This clonotype occurred a few times. The chain couples TRBV4-1 to TRBJ2-1; D may match TRBD1 or TRBD2 (5 bases each). Trimming left V 4 bases short and J 6 bases short, with 10 bases between. In germline, CDR1 is MGHRA, CDR2 YSYEKL. This CDR3 spans 13 amino acids. The CDR3 DNA follows: TGCGCCAGCAGCCCATCAGGGAGCAATGAGCAGTTCTTC. Translated: CASSPSGSNEQFF.

This chain joins TRBV12-3 or TRBV12-4 and TRBJ2-2; D is perhaps TRBD2 (6 bases). V lost 3 bases, J lost 6 bases, and 11 bases lay in between. The CDR3 totals 14 residues. The CDR3 sequence: CASSLTAGSGELFF. The CDR3 bases are TGTGCCAGCAGTTTGACTGCGGGATCCGGGGAGCTGTTTTTT.

This clonotype was observed a few times. The chain couples TRBV6-6 to TRBJ1-1, with D uncertain. Between the trimmed V and J ends, which lost 7 bases and 0 bases, there was a span of 12 bases. The CDR3 has 14 amino acids. Germline V gene sequence: CDR1 MNHNY, CDR2 SVGAGI (reference sequence). The DNA for the CDR3 is TGTGCCAGCACCATAGCAGGAGTGAACACTGAAGCTTTCTTT. It translates to CASTIAGVNTEAFF.

This chain connects TRBV20-1 to TRBJ2-3; the match to TRBD2 covers 13 bases. Germline CDR1 reads DFQATT; CDR2 reads SNEGSKA (reference sequence). Trimming at V came to 5 bases and at J to 2 bases, leaving 7 bases not matched to a gene. The CDR3 is 16 residues long. In DNA, the CDR3 is TGCAGTGCTCACACCGGGACTAGCGGGACCACAGATACGCAGTATTTT. Translating gives CSAHTGTSGTTDTQYF.

V is TRBV5-4 and J is TRBJ1-1; D not certain. CDR1 and CDR2 from the germline V gene are SGHNT and YYREEE (reference sequence). V was shortened by 9 bases and J by 6 bases, with 12 bases between the two germline ends. CDR3 length equals 11 residues. This CDR3 is CAILEGAEAFF. The CDR3 nucleotides read TGTGCCATCCTTGAGGGAGCTGAAGCTTTCTTT.

The chain recombines TRBV7-2 with TRBJ2-3; 9 bases are shared with TRBD2. The germline CDR1 and CDR2 sequences are SGHTA and FQGNSA. The length of the CDR3 is 16 residues. The trim removed 1 base at V and 4 bases at J, leaving 6 bases unmatched. CDR3 loop: CASSLVSGGTPDTQYF. In DNA form, the CDR3 reads TGTGCCAGCAGCTTAGTTAGCGGGGGCACGCCAGATACGCAGTATTTT.

V gene TRBV20-1 combines with J gene TRBJ1-5; D is unresolved. V was cut by 2 bases and J by 2 bases, with 7 bases left in between. Germline CDR1 is DFQATT and CDR2 is SNEGSKA (reference sequence). This CDR3 is 13 amino acids long. In DNA, the CDR3 is TGCAGTGCTAGAAAAGCTGGCAATCAGCCCCAGCATTTT. It is translated as CSARKAGNQPQHF.

The chain uses TRBV6-2 or TRBV6-3 and TRBJ1-5, with D tentatively TRBD1 (6 bases). The germline CDR1 and CDR2 sequences are MNHEY and SVGEGT. This CDR3 is built from 16 residues. The ends were cut back, 1 base at V and 7 bases at J, with 17 bases in the middle. The CDR3 loop is CASSYFGQMKIQPQHF. The CDR3 bases are TGTGCCAGCAGTTACTTTGGACAGATGAAGATCCAGCCCCAGCATTTT.

This chain uses TRBV19 with TRBJ2-3, with D unclear. Germline loops: CDR1 LNHDA, CDR2 SQIVND (reference sequence). Trimming removed 3 bases at V and 6 bases at J, with 7 bases between. This CDR3 spans 12 amino acids. For the CDR3, the DNA is TGTGCCAGTAGTATGGGCGAGGATACGCAGTATTTT. Its protein is CASSMGEDTQYF.

The chain recombines TRBV7-9 with TRBJ2-5; 12 bases match TRBD2. This CDR3 has 18 residues. J gave up 5 bases and V 4 bases, and 14 bases lay outside the gene matches. Germline V gene lookup returns CDR1 SEHNR and CDR2 FQNEAQ (reference sequence). This CDR3 reads CASSSTRTSGARGETQYF. CDR3 nucleotide sequence: TGTGCCAGCAGCTCTACTAGGACTAGCGGGGCACGGGGGGAGACCCAGTACTTC.

This clonotype was seen more than once but under ten times. The chain links TRBV24-1 to TRBJ2-7; D unresolved. This CDR3 region has 11 residues. Trimming cost V 5 bases and J 4 bases, with 5 bases left between them. In germline, CDR1 is KGHDR, CDR2 SFDVKD. For the CDR3, the DNA is TGTGCCACCAGTGGGGGATACGAGCAGTACTTC. Its translation is CATSGGYEQYF.

The V gene is TRBV29-1, the J gene TRBJ2-7; possibly TRBD1 for D (6 bases). The V gene lost 0 bases and the J gene lost 0 bases, with 12 bases spanning the gap. The length of the CDR3 is 15 residues. Germline V gene lookup returns CDR1 SQVTM and CDR2 ANQGSEA. CDR3 nucleotide sequence: TGCAGCGTTGAAGATCCCCAGGGGATCTCCTACGAGCAGTACTTC. Amino acids: CSVEDPQGISYEQYF.

This clonotype was picked up a small number of times. The chain carries TRBV7-9 and TRBJ1-3; 7 bases map to TRBD1. This CDR3 contains 15 residues. V shed 4 bases and J 4 bases; nucleotides not matched to a gene: 7. Germline V gives CDR1 SEHNR, CDR2 FQNEAQ (reference sequence). CDR3 DNA: TGTGCCAGCAGCTATTTCGACAGGGTCGGAAACACCATATATTTT. This codes for CASSYFDRVGNTIYF.

The CDR3 DNA follows: TGCGCCAGCAGCCATGACCGGGACAGGGGGCCCCATGAGCAGTTCTTC. Amino acids: CASSHDRDRGPHEQFF. V usage is TRBV4-3 and J usage is TRBJ2-1; 12 positions agree with TRBD1. Per the germline V gene, CDR1 is LGHNA and CDR2 is YSLEER. V shed 3 bases and J 8 bases; nucleotides not matched to a gene: 8. The CDR3 is 16 residues long.

This chain joins TRBV7-6 and TRBJ2-7; D not certain. The CDR3 has 15 residues. The germline gives CDR1 SGHVS, CDR2 FNYEAQ. V lost 5 bases to trimming and J lost 0 bases, with 14 bases between them. The CDR3 nucleotides read TGTGCCAGCAGCGACCGCGGCGCCCCCTCCTACGAGCAGTACTTC. This sequence encodes CASSDRGAPSYEQYF.

The chain couples TRBV30 to TRBJ1-5; 7 bases match TRBD1. Germline assignment: CDR1 GTSNPN and CDR2 SVGIG (reference sequence). The CDR3 loop spans 14 amino acids. The V gene end was trimmed by 2 bases and the J gene end by 2 bases; junction bases not matched to a gene: 3. The CDR3 nucleotides are TGTGCCTGGAGTACAGGGGAAGGCAATCAGCCCCAGCATTTT. Protein: CAWSTGEGNQPQHF.

The chain uses TRBV4-2 and TRBJ2-5; D ambiguous. The germline V gene has CDR1 LGHNA and CDR2 YNFKEQ. The V and J ends lost 0 bases and 7 bases respectively, with 18 bases between them. The CDR3 is made up of 16 amino acids. CDR3 nucleotides: TGTGCCAGCAGCCAAGATCTGGCGAGAATTACCTGGACCCAGTACTTC. Translation: CASSQDLARITWTQYF.

This clonotype has at least ten counts. The genes are TRBV6-5 and TRBJ2-1; D is possibly TRBD1 (5 bases). V shed 6 bases and J shed 6 bases, with 9 bases lying between them. From germline, CDR1 is MNHEY and CDR2 SVGAGI. The CDR3 is 12 residues long. CDR3 residues: CASSLRGNEQFF. In DNA, the CDR3 is TGTGCCAGCAGCCTAAGGGGCAATGAGCAGTTCTTC.